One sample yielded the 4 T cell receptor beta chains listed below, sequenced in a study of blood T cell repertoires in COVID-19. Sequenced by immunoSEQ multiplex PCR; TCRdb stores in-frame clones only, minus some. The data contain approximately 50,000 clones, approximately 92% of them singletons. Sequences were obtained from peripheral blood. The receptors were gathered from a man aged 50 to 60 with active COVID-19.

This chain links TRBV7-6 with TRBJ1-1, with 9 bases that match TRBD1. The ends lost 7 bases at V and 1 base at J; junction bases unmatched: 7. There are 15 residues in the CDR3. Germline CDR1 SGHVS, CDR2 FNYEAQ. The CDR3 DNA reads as TGTGCCAGCACCTTGTGGACAGGGGAGAACACTGAAGCTTTCTTT. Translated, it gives CASTLWTGENTEAFF. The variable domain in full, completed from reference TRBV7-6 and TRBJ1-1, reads GAGVSQSPRYKVTKRGQDVALRCDPISGHVSLYWYRQALGQGPEFLTYFNYEAQQDKSGLPNDRFSAERPEGSISTLTIQRTEQRDSAMYRCASTLWTGENTEAFFGQGTRLTVV.

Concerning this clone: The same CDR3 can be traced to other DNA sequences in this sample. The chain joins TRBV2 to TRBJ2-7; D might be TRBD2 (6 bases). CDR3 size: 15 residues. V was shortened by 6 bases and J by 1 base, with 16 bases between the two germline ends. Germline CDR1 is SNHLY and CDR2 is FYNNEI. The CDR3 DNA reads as TGTGCCAGCAGCGTTGGACTACCTACATCCTACGAGCAGTACTTC. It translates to CASSVGLPTSYEQYF.

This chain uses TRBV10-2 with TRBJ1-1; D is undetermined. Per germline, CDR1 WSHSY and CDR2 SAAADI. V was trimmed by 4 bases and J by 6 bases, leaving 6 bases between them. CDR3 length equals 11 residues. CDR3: CASSAFPEAFF. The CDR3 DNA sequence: TGCGCCAGCAGTGCCTTCCCTGAAGCTTTCTTT.

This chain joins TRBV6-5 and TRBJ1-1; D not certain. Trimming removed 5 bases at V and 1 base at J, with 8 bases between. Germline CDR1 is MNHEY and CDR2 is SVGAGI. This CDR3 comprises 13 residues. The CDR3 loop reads CASSRGRNTEAFF. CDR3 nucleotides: TGTGCCAGCAGTCGGGGTAGGAACACTGAAGCTTTCTTT.